Below are 19 T cell receptor beta chains sequenced from a single sample in a study of OX40 agonist ivuxolimab in advanced cancers. Assay used: immunoSEQ multiplex PCR; TCRdb lists only in-frame clones, some missing. This sample carries some 50,000 clones, approximately 91% of them seen once, and the ten largest clones take about 20%. The source material was CD4+ or CD8+ T cells sorted from blood, sampled in a trial of the OX40 agonist ivuxolimab. These receptors were obtained from an adult with an advanced solid tumor such as melanoma, head and neck, liver or kidney cancer.

The chain links TRBV4-2 to TRBJ2-1; TRBD2 aligns across 11 bases. CDR3 length: 16 amino acids. V was pared by 0 bases and J by 8 bases, with 6 bases of the junction left unmatched. Germline loops: CDR1 LGHNA, CDR2 YNFKEQ. CDR3 sequence (DNA): TGTGCCAGCAGCCAAGAAGGTAGCGGGGGGGCCCATGAGCAGTTCTTC. Its protein product is CASSQEGSGGAHEQFF.

The chain combines TRBV7-8 with TRBJ1-4; perhaps TRBD1 as D (5 bases). The CDR3 runs to 15 residues. In germline, CDR1 is SGHVS, CDR2 FQNEAQ. Trimming left V 1 base short and J 7 bases short, with 13 bases between. The DNA for the CDR3 is TGTGCCAGCAGCTTAGAATGGGGGATTAGTGAAAAACTGTTTTTT. It is translated as CASSLEWGISEKLFF.

The chain recombines TRBV7-9 with TRBJ2-5; 8 positions match TRBD2. Germline CDR1 reads SEHNR; CDR2 reads FQNEAQ (reference sequence). CDR3 length equals 13 residues. Unmatched junction bases numbered 7, after V lost 1 base and J lost 12 bases. In DNA, the CDR3 is TGTGCCAGCAGCTTAGTTAGCGGGGTCGAGAAGTACTTC. Amino acid sequence: CASSLVSGVEKYF.

This chain links TRBV28 with TRBJ2-1; 11 bases are a match to TRBD2. The V gene's germline CDR1 is MDHEN and CDR2 SYDVKM. The ends lost 5 bases at V and 4 bases at J; junction bases unmatched: 4. The CDR3 runs 15 residues. The CDR3 bases are TGTGCCAGCAGTAAACTAGCGGGAGCTTACAATGAGCAGTTCTTC. Protein sequence: CASSKLAGAYNEQFF.

This clone appeared a few times. The rearrangement uses TRBV4-1 and TRBJ2-7; the match to TRBD1 covers 11 bases. CDR1 is MGHRA and CDR2 is YSYEKL in the germline V gene. The V segment lost 2 bases and the J segment 2 bases; nucleotides outside the gene matches: 5. The CDR3 is 16 amino acids. The CDR3 nucleotides read TGCGCCAGCAGCCAAAACGGACAGGGGGCCACCTACGAGCAGTACTTC. This gives the protein CASSQNGQGATYEQYF.

V and J are TRBV10-2 and TRBJ1-3; possibly TRBD1 for D (6 bases). This CDR3 spans 16 amino acids. The ends were cut back, 4 bases at V and 3 bases at J, with 16 bases in the middle. CDR1 and CDR2 from the germline V gene are WSHSY and SAAADI. Written as DNA, the CDR3 is TGCGCCAGCAGTGGCTTCGGACAGCTTATTGGAAACACCATATATTTT. Translation gives CASSGFGQLIGNTIYF.

The chain couples TRBV11-2 to TRBJ2-5, with 10 positions matching TRBD1. The trim removed 4 bases at V and 5 bases at J, leaving 4 bases unmatched. Per germline, CDR1 SGHAT and CDR2 FQNNGV. CDR3 length: 14 amino acids. Here the CDR3 reads CASSSTGGGETQYF. In DNA, the CDR3 is TGTGCCAGCAGCTCGACAGGGGGCGGGGAGACCCAGTACTTC.

The rearrangement joins TRBV6-4 to TRBJ2-1; D possibly corresponds to TRBD2 (5 bases). Germline loops: CDR1 MRHNA, CDR2 SNTAGT. The CDR3 is 14 residues long. V was trimmed by 0 bases and J by 9 bases, leaving 12 bases between them. In nucleotides, the CDR3 is TGTGCCAGCAGTGACTCACCAGAGGGTAGTGAGCAGTTCTTC. It specifies CASSDSPEGSEQFF.

This chain connects TRBV7-8 to TRBJ1-6; maybe TRBD1 (6 bases). In germline, CDR1 is SGHVS, CDR2 FQNEAQ. The V gene lost 3 bases and the J gene lost 8 bases, with 17 bases spanning the gap. This CDR3 spans 16 amino acids. The chain's CDR3 is CASSFAVGGADSPLHF. As DNA, the CDR3 is TGTGCCAGCAGCTTCGCCGTTGGGGGGGCGGATTCACCCCTCCACTTT.

V and J are TRBV4-1 and TRBJ1-3; tentative D call: TRBD1 (6 bases). V lost 1 base and J 2 bases, leaving 12 bases between the germline ends. The CDR3 runs 16 residues. The germline CDR1 and CDR2 sequences are MGHRA and YSYEKL. The CDR3 sequence is CASSQVSGAPGNTIYF. The DNA for the CDR3 is TGCGCCAGCAGCCAAGTTTCGGGGGCGCCTGGAAACACCATATATTTT.

V gene TRBV5-6 combines with J gene TRBJ2-7; 7 bases align to TRBD1. This CDR3 is built from 13 residues. Germline-derived CDR1 and CDR2 are SGHDT and YYEEEE. V trimming: 2 bases; J trimming: 6 bases; junction bases outside the gene matches: 5. The CDR3 is CASSFPAGGEQYF. In DNA form, the CDR3 reads TGTGCCAGCAGCTTTCCCGCAGGGGGCGAGCAGTACTTC.

In the case of this clone: A much more abundant neighbour one base away suggests this may be a read error. Other DNA sequences of this sample code for an identical CDR3. This chain links TRBV6-5 with TRBJ2-7; perhaps D is TRBD1 or TRBD2 (5 bases each). CDR3 size: 14 residues. Germline values: CDR1 MNHEY, CDR2 SVGAGI. Trimming took off 2 bases at V and 4 bases at J, with 12 bases between the two ends. The CDR3 sequence is CASSYGGGGYEQYF. The CDR3 bases are TGTGCCAGCAGTTACGGCGGTGGGGGTTACGAGCAGTACTTC.

In its sample, this clone was seen once. This chain joins TRBV7-9 and TRBJ2-2; D assignment may be TRBD1 or TRBD2 (5 bases each). The V end lost 2 bases, the J end lost 7 bases, and 14 bases lay between the germline ends. The CDR3 runs 15 residues. Looked up from germline, CDR1 is SEHNR and CDR2 is FQNEAQ (reference sequence). This CDR3 reads CASSLTQRGVGELFF. The CDR3 region has the DNA TGTGCCAGCAGCTTAACCCAGAGAGGGGTCGGGGAGCTGTTTTTT.

V usage is TRBV7-9 and J usage is TRBJ1-1, with TRBD1 as a possible D gene (5 bases). V lost 3 bases and J 6 bases, leaving 11 bases between the germline ends. Germline lookup yields CDR1 SEHNR and CDR2 FQNEAQ (reference sequence). This CDR3 region has 13 residues. CDR3 sequence (DNA): TGTGCCAGCAGCTTTGGGGGGAGCGCTGAAGCTTTCTTT. Amino acids: CASSFGGSAEAFF.

This clone was seen just once. The chain carries TRBV29-1 and TRBJ2-7; TRBD2 matches 8 bases. The CDR3 runs 13 residues. Germline CDR1 reads SQVTM; CDR2 reads ANQGSEA. V dropped 2 bases and J dropped 7; count of bases not matched to a gene: 7. The CDR3 loop is CSVESGGVREQYF. DNA for the CDR3: TGCAGCGTTGAATCGGGAGGGGTGAGGGAGCAGTACTTC.

The chain combines TRBV15 with TRBJ1-4; D unclear. V was pared by 3 bases and J by 5 bases, with 4 bases between. Per germline, CDR1 LNHNV and CDR2 YYDKDF (reference sequence). There are 12 residues in the CDR3. CDR3 DNA: TGTGCCACCAGCAGGAGGAATGAAAAACTGTTTTTT. Translating it yields CATSRRNEKLFF.

The J gene is TRBJ1-3, the V gene TRBV27; D call uncertain. The V end was cut by 0 bases, the J end by 0 bases, with 9 bases between. CDR1 and CDR2 (germline): MNHEY, SMNVEV (reference sequence). The CDR3 extends over 16 amino acids. The CDR3 loop is CASSLSWRSSGNTIYF. CDR3 DNA: TGTGCCAGCAGTTTATCGTGGCGGAGCTCTGGAAACACCATATATTTT.

Concerning this clone: Relative to the germline gene, one junction end is altered; a read error may explain this. The rearrangement uses TRBV7-2 and TRBJ2-1, with a tentative D call TRBD2 (5 bases). Germline V gene data show CDR1 as SGHTA and CDR2 as FQGNSA. The CDR3 sequence is 15 residues long. For the CDR3, the DNA is TGTGCCAGCAGCTTAGTCCCGGGAAACTACAATGAGCGGTTCTTC. It codes for CASSLVPGNYNERFF.

The chain employs TRBV9 and TRBJ2-5, with no clear D. The CDR3 has 15 amino acids. V lost 5 bases, J lost 5 bases, and 19 bases lay in between. Germline V gene data show CDR1 as SGDLS and CDR2 as YYNGEE. The CDR3 is CASRSGPSQGETQYF. The CDR3 nucleotides read TGTGCCAGCAGATCAGGACCGAGCCAAGGGGAGACCCAGTACTTC. Full variable domain (missing parts from reference TRBV9 and TRBJ2-5): DSGVTQTPKHLITATGQRVTLRCSPRSGDLSVYWYQQSLDQGLQFLIQYYNGEERAKGNILERFSAQQFPDLHSELNLSSLELGDSALYFCASRSGPSQGETQYFGPGTRLLVL.